This is a list of T cell receptor beta chains from one sample in a study of Ad26.COV2.S vaccination and SARS-CoV-2 variants. Measured with immunoSEQ multiplex PCR; TCRdb has only the in-frame clones, and not every one. The sample includes about 370,000 clones, 70% to 90% of them seen just once. The specimen was peripheral blood, collected in a trial of Ad26.COV2.S vaccine versus placebo. Every receptor here comes from a person aged 18-60 years who received the Ad26.COV2.S COVID-19 vaccine or a placebo. The conserved cysteine and the conserved F or W are not part of the CDR3 here. D genes are given only for firm matches.

cdr3_aa | d_call | v_call
ASSLVVFGDGYT | - | TRBV7-2
ASSFRQGGMNTEAF | TRBD1 | TRBV7-9
ASSQEQGRPQH | - | TRBV4-1
ASRQGQGEKLF | - | TRBV5-1
ASSQGRGAASVKNIQY | - | TRBV14
ASSIDLAGPGELF | - | TRBV19
ASSLSNRVVNEQY | - | TRBV6-5
ASSPTSGNTIY | - | TRBV6-2/TRBV6-3
ASSLGTATNEKLF | - | TRBV7-9
AWSVDSSFGEQY | - | TRBV30
ASSQDQELGTQY | - | TRBV4-2
ASSFEGDTEAF | - | TRBV5-4
ASSESDSRTTDTQY | - | TRBV10-2
ASSYRGNTIY | - | TRBV6-6
ASSPGTGSGDTQY | TRBD1 | TRBV3-1/TRBV3-2
ASSQDRRAVMNTEAF | - | TRBV4-2
ASSLAGAMWDEQF | - | TRBV5-8
ASSLGGRGNQPQH | - | TRBV2
ASTKTGGVGETQY | TRBD1 | TRBV2
ASSLQGGHGYT | TRBD1 | TRBV5-8